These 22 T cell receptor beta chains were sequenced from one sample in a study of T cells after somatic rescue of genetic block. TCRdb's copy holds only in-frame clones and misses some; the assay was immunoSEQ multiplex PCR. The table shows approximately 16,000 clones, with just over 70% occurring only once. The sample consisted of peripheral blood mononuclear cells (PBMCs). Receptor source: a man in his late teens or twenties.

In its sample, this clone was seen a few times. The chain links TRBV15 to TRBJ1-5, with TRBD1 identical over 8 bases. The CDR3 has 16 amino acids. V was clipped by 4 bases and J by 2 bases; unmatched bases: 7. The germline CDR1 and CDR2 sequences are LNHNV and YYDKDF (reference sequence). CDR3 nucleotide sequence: TGTGCCACCAGCACGGGCCAGGGGGCCGGCAATCAGCCCCAGCATTTT. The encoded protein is CATSTGQGAGNQPQHF.

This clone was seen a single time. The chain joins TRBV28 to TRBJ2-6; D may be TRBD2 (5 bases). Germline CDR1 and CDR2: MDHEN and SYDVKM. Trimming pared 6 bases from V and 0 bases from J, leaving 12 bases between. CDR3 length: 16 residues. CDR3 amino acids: CASRPPRGSGANVLTF. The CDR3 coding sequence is TGTGCCAGCAGGCCCCCCCGGGGCTCTGGGGCCAACGTCCTGACTTTC.

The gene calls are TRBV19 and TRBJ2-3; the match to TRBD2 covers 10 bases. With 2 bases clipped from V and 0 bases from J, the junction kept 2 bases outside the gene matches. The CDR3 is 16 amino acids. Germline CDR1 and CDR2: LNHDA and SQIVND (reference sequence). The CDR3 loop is CASSIRTSGSTDTQYF. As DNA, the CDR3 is TGTGCCAGTAGTATAAGGACTAGCGGTAGCACAGATACGCAGTATTTT.

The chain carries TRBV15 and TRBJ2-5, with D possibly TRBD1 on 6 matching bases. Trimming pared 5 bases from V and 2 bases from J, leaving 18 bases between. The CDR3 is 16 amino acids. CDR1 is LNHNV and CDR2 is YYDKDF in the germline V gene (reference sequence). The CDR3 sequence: CATSGWRQEDQETQYF. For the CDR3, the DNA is TGTGCCACCAGCGGCTGGCGACAGGAGGATCAAGAGACCCAGTACTTC.

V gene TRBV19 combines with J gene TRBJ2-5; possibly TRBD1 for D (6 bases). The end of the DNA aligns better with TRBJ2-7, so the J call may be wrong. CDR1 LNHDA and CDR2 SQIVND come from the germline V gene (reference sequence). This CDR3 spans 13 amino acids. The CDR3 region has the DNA TGTGCCAGTAGTATCGGCAGGGGCTACGAGCAGTACTTC. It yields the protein CASSIGRGYEQYF.

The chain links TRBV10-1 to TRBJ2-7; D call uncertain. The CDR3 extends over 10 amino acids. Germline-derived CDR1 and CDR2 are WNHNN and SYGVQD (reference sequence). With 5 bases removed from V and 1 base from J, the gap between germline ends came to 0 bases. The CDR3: CASSSYEQYF. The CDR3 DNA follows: TGCGCCAGCAGTTCCTACGAGCAGTACTTC.

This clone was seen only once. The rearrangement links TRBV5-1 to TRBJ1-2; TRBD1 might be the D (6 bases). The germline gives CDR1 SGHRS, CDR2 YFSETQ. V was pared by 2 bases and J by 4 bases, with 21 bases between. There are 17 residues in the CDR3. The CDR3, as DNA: TGCGCCAGCAGCTTCTCCCCGCAGGGAGGGGGGGTCTATGGCTACACCTTC. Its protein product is CASSFSPQGGGVYGYTF.

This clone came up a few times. This CDR3 is CASSQGVMSSYEQYF. In DNA, the CDR3 is TGTGCCAGCAGCCAAGGAGTAATGAGCTCCTACGAGCAGTACTTC. This chain links TRBV14 with TRBJ2-7; unclear D gene. This CDR3 has 15 residues. The V end was cut by 1 base, the J end by 0 bases, with 10 bases between. Germline lookup yields CDR1 SGHDN and CDR2 FVKESK.

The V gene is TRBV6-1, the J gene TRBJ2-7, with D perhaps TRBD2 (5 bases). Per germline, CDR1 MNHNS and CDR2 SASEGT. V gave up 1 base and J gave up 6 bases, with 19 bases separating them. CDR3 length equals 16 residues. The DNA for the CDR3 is TGTGCCAGCAGTGAAGAACGGAGGCGCCCTCCGACCGAGCAGTACTTC. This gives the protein CASSEERRRPPTEQYF.

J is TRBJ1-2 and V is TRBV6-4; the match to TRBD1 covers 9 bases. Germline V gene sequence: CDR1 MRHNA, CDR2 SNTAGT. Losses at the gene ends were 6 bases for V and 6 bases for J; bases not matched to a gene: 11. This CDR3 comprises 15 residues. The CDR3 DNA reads TGTGCCAGCAGCCCTACCGGGGGGACAGGGAATGGCTACACCTTC. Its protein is CASSPTGGTGNGYTF.

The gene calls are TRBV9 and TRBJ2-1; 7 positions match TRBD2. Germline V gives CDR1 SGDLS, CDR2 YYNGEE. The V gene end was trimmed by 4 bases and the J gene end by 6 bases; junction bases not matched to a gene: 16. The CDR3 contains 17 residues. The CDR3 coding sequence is TGTGCCAGCAGCCTGCTAGCGGACCTCGTATGGGGCAATGAGCAGTTCTTC. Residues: CASSLLADLVWGNEQFF.

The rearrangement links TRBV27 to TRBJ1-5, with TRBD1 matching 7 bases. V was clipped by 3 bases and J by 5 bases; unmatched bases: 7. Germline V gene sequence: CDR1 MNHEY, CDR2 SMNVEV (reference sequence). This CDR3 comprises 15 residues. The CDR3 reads CASSFSGQPYQPQHF. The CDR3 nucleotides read TGTGCCAGCAGTTTTTCGGGACAGCCCTATCAGCCCCAGCATTTT.

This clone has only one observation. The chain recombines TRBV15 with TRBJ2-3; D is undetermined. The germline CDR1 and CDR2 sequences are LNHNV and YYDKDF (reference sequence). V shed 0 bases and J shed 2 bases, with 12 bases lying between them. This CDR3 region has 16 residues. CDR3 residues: CATSRDPLFPTDTQYF. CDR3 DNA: TGTGCCACCAGCAGAGATCCCCTTTTCCCCACAGATACGCAGTATTTT.

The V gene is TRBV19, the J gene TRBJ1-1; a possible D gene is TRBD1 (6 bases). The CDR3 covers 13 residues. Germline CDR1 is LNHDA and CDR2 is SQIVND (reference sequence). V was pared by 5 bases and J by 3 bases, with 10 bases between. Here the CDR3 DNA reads TGTGCCAGTAGTCGGGGGCCCCACACTGAAGCTTTCTTT. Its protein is CASSRGPHTEAFF.

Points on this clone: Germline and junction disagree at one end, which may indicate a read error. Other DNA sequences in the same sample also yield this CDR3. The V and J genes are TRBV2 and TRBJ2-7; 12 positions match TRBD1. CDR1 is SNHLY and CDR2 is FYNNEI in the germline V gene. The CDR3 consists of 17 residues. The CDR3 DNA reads TGTGCCAGCAGTGAAGCGCTTCCGGGACAGGGGGCCTACGAGCAGTATTTC. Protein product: CASSEALPGQGAYEQYF.

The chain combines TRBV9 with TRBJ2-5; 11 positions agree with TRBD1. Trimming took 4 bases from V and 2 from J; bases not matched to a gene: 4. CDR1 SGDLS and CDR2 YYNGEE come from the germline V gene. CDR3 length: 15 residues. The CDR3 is CASSPRDRGQETQYF. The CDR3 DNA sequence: TGTGCCAGCAGCCCCCGGGACAGGGGGCAAGAGACCCAGTACTTC.

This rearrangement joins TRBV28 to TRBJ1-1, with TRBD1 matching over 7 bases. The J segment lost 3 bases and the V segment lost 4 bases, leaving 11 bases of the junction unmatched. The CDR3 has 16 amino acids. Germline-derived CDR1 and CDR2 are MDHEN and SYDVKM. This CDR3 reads CASSSGGGQVHTEAFF. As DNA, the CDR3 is TGTGCCAGCAGTTCCGGGGGAGGACAGGTCCACACTGAAGCTTTCTTT.

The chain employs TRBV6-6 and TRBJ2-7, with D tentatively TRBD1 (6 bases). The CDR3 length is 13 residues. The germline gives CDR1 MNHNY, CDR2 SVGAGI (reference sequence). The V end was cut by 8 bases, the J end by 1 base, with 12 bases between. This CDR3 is CASRHRVSYEQYF. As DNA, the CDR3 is TGTGCCAGCCGGCACAGGGTTTCCTACGAGCAGTACTTC.

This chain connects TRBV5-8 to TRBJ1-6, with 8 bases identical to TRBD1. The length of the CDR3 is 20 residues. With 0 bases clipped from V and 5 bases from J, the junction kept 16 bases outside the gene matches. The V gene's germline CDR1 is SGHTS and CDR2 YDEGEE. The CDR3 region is CASSLAVRTGRIKNNSPLHF. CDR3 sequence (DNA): TGTGCCAGCAGCTTGGCGGTCCGGACAGGGCGCATAAAGAATAATTCACCCCTCCACTTT.

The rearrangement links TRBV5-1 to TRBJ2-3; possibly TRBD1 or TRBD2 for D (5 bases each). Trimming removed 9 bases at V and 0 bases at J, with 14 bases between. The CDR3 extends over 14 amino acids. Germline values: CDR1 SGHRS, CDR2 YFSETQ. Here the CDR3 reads CAIRRDQSTDTQYF. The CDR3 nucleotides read TGCGCCATCCGACGGGACCAAAGCACAGATACGCAGTATTTT.

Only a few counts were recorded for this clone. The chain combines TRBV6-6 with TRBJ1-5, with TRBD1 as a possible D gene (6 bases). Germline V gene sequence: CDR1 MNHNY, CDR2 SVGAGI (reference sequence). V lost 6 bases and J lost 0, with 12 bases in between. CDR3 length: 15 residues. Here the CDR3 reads CASSYHRDSNQPQHF. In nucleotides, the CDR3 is TGTGCCAGCAGCTACCACAGGGATAGCAATCAGCCCCAGCATTTT.

This CDR3 is CASSLGTGATGEQYF. Written as DNA, the CDR3 is TGTGCCAGCAGCCTAGGGACAGGAGCAACAGGCGAGCAGTACTTC. The chain links TRBV7-9 to TRBJ2-7; 8 bases align to TRBD1. CDR3 length: 15 residues. Germline trimming cut 5 bases from V and 6 bases from J; bases unmatched to any gene: 12. Germline V CDR1 and CDR2: SEHNR, FQNEAQ (reference sequence).